Below are 17 T cell receptor beta chains sequenced from a single sample in a study of OX40 agonist ivuxolimab in advanced cancers. Clones were sequenced by immunoSEQ multiplex PCR, and TCRdb holds only the in-frame ones, with some missing. The table shows nearly 80,000 clones, with roughly four fifths occurring only once. The specimen comprised CD4+ or CD8+ T cells sorted from blood, sampled in a trial of the OX40 agonist ivuxolimab. The origin of the receptors is an adult with an advanced solid tumor such as melanoma, head and neck, liver or kidney cancer.

The chain has TRBV5-1 and TRBJ1-1; D uncertain. The germline V gene encodes CDR1 SGHRS and CDR2 YFSETQ. V shed 5 bases and J shed 0 bases, with 14 bases lying between them. The CDR3 loop spans 15 amino acids. CDR3 DNA sequence: TGCGCCAGCAGAACCCTAGGGTCCTTGAACACTGAAGCTTTCTTT. Translation gives CASRTLGSLNTEAFF. The full variable domain, in which reference TRBV5-1 and TRBJ1-1 provide the parts outside the CDR3, is KAGVTQTPRYLIKTRGQQVTLSCSPISGHRSVSWYQQTPGQGLQFLFEYFSETQRNKGNFPGRFSGRQFSNSRSEMNVSTLELGDSALYLCASRTLGSLNTEAFFGQGTRLTVV.

The rearrangement uses TRBV9 and TRBJ1-1; 7 nucleotides agree with TRBD1. The CDR3 totals 13 residues. V shed 9 bases and J 1 base; nucleotides not matched to a gene: 6. CDR1 SGDLS and CDR2 YYNGEE come from the germline V gene. CDR3 region: CATSTGANTEAFF. The CDR3 bases are TGTGCCACCTCAACAGGGGCGAACACTGAAGCTTTCTTT.

The count of this clone is one. The chain couples TRBV11-2 to TRBJ2-3; the D is unclear. Looked up from germline, CDR1 is SGHAT and CDR2 is FQNNGV. Trimming pared 4 bases from V and 4 bases from J, leaving 6 bases between. CDR3 size: 12 residues. The CDR3 spells CASSSPADTQYF. DNA of the CDR3: TGTGCCAGCAGCTCCCCTGCAGATACGCAGTATTTT.

The rearrangement links TRBV29-1 to TRBJ1-1; no reliable D call. V gave up 7 bases and J gave up 5 bases, with 17 bases separating them. The CDR3 contains 13 residues. Germline loops: CDR1 SQVTM, CDR2 ANQGSEA. CDR3 bases: TGCAGCGGTAAACTTAGCCAAGGAACTGAAGCTTTCTTT. It is translated as CSGKLSQGTEAFF. Variable domain in full (rest from reference TRBV29-1 and TRBJ1-1): SAVISQKPSRDICQRGTSLTIQCQVDSQVTMMFWYRQQPGQSLTLIATANQGSEATYESGFVIDKFPISRPNLTFSTLTVSNMSPEDSSIYLCSGKLSQGTEAFFGQGTRLTVV.

V is TRBV5-8 and J is TRBJ1-2; D is unresolved. V lost 4 bases to trimming and J lost 3 bases, with 13 bases between them. Per germline, CDR1 SGHTS and CDR2 YDEGEE. This CDR3 region has 14 residues. CDR3 nucleotides: TGTGCCAGCAGCCTATTGGGCGGTGACTATGGCTACACCTTC. This encodes CASSLLGGDYGYTF.

The chain links TRBV6-5 to TRBJ1-5; the D is unclear. CDR3 size: 12 residues. CDR1 is MNHEY, CDR2 SVGAGI, per germline. Between the trimmed V and J ends, which lost 8 bases and 4 bases, there was a span of 9 bases. The CDR3 coding sequence is TGTGCCAGCCAGACGGTAAATCAGCCCCAGCATTTT. Amino acids: CASQTVNQPQHF.

The V and J genes are TRBV9 and TRBJ1-3, with unresolved D. Germline loops: CDR1 SGDLS, CDR2 YYNGEE. The CDR3 is 14 amino acids. V lost 3 bases and J 3 bases, leaving 10 bases between the germline ends. The CDR3 DNA reads TGTGCCAGCAGCGGCCGACGCGGTGGAAACACCATATATTTT. The encoded protein is CASSGRRGGNTIYF.

V is TRBV7-7 and J is TRBJ1-2, with D maybe TRBD1 (5 bases). V lost 1 base, J lost 6 bases, and 6 bases lay in between. CDR3 length: 12 residues. CDR1 SSHAT and CDR2 FNYEAQ come from the germline V gene (reference sequence). Here the CDR3 reads CASSLGGDGYTF. In nucleotides, the CDR3 is TGTGCCAGCAGCTTAGGAGGGGATGGCTACACCTTC.

The rearrangement joins TRBV29-1 to TRBJ2-3, with TRBD2 matching over 8 bases. Germline loops: CDR1 SQVTM, CDR2 ANQGSEA. The CDR3 covers 15 residues. V shed 4 bases, J shed 2 bases, and the junction held 8 bases outside the gene matches. CDR3 sequence: CSVGGSGANTDTQYF. The CDR3 DNA is TGCAGCGTTGGGGGTAGCGGGGCGAACACAGATACGCAGTATTTT.

CDR3 DNA sequence: TGTGCCATCAGTGCGAGGGGGAGTCAAGAGACCCAGTACTTC. It translates to CAISARGSQETQYF. The J gene is TRBJ2-5, the V gene TRBV10-3, with D possibly being TRBD1 (6 bases). The germline V gene encodes CDR1 ENHRY and CDR2 SYGVKD. This CDR3 is built from 14 residues. V was shortened by 4 bases and J by 2 bases, with 11 bases between the two germline ends.

This clone showed up just a few times. The DNA of the CDR3 is TGTGCCAGCAGCGTAGTAGGGTCTGAAGCTTTCTTT. Its protein product is CASSVVGSEAFF. This chain links TRBV9 with TRBJ1-1; D unclear. V lost 0 bases and J lost 6, with 6 bases in between. The germline V gene encodes CDR1 SGDLS and CDR2 YYNGEE. This CDR3 spans 12 amino acids.

The chain has TRBV29-1 and TRBJ2-1; 9 bases match TRBD2. Germline V gene sequence: CDR1 SQVTM, CDR2 ANQGSEA. The V segment lost 4 bases and the J segment 9 bases; nucleotides outside the gene matches: 7. CDR3 length equals 13 residues. The CDR3 protein is CSVVRGRASEQFF. Here the CDR3 DNA reads TGCAGCGTTGTCCGCGGGAGGGCCAGTGAGCAGTTCTTC.

This chain joins TRBV9 and TRBJ1-1; 11 positions agree with TRBD1. V gave up 4 bases and J gave up 11 bases; unmatched junction bases: 7. The length of the CDR3 is 13 residues. The germline gives CDR1 SGDLS, CDR2 YYNGEE. In DNA form, the CDR3 reads TGTGCCAGCAGCCGGGACAGGGGGACCTACGCTTTCTTT. Translating gives CASSRDRGTYAFF.

The rearrangement uses TRBV30 and TRBJ2-7; 7 positions agree with TRBD1. Germline assignment: CDR1 GTSNPN and CDR2 SVGIG (reference sequence). V gave up 1 base and J gave up 0 bases; unmatched junction bases: 6. This CDR3 has 15 residues. The CDR3 DNA reads as TGTGCCTGGAGTGCGGGACAGAGATCCTCCTACGAGCAGTACTTC. Translating it yields CAWSAGQRSSYEQYF.

The V call is TRBV28, the J call TRBJ2-6, with a possible D match to TRBD2 (5 bases). The germline V and J ends were trimmed by 7 bases and 8 bases, with 18 bases remaining between them. CDR3 length equals 15 residues. Germline loops: CDR1 MDHEN, CDR2 SYDVKM. As DNA, the CDR3 is TGTGCCAGCAAAGTGGGTGGAGGTATATCCAACGTCCTGACTTTC. Its protein is CASKVGGGISNVLTF.

This chain connects TRBV7-9 to TRBJ2-3; D gene unclear. Germline-derived CDR1 and CDR2 are SEHNR and FQNEAQ (reference sequence). Trimming took 5 bases from V and 4 from J, leaving 7 bases between them. The CDR3 runs 12 residues. CDR3 DNA sequence: TGTGCCAGCAGCCAGATGGCAGATACGCAGTATTTT. Translating it yields CASSQMADTQYF.

The V gene is TRBV14, the J gene TRBJ2-4; unclear D gene. In germline, CDR1 is SGHDN, CDR2 FVKESK. The CDR3 length is 13 residues. V lost 4 bases and J 6 bases, leaving 10 bases between the germline ends. CDR3 nucleotide sequence: TGTGCCAGCAGCCCCAGCGTCGTAAACATTCAGTACTTC. Its translation: CASSPSVVNIQYF.